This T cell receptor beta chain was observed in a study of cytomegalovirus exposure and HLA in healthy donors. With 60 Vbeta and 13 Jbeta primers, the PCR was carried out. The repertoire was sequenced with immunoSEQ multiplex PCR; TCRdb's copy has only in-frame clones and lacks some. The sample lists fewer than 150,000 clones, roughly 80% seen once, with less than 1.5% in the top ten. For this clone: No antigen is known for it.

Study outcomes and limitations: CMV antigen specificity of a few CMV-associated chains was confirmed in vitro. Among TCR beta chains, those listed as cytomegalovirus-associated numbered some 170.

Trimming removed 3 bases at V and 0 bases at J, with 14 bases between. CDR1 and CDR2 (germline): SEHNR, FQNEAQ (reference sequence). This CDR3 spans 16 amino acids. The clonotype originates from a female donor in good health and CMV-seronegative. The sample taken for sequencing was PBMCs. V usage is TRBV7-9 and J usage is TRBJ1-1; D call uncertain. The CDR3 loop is CASSFRSSPMNTEAFF. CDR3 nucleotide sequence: TGTGCCAGCAGCTTCCGGTCTTCACCCATGAACACTGAAGCTTTCTTT.